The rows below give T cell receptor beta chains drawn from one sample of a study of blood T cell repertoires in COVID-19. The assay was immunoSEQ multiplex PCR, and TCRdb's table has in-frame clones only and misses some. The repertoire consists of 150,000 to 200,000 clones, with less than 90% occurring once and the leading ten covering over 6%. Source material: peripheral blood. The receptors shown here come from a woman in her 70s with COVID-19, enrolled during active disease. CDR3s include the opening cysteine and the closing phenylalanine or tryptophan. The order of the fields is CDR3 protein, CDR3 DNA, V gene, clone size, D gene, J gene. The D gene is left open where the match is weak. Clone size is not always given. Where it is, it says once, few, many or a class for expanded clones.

CDR3: CASGKPTRTGDKGYTF; DNA: TGTGCCAGCGGAAAGCCTACCCGGACAGGGGATAAGGGCTACACCTTC; V: TRBV27; size: .; D: TRBD1; J: TRBJ1-2
CDR3: CASSPTGGVPYGYTF; DNA: TGTGCCAGCTCACCAACTGGAGGAGTACCCTATGGCTACACCTTC; V: TRBV18; size: .; D: .; J: TRBJ1-2
CDR3: CASSEAGTGGSYGYTF; DNA: TGTGCCAGCAGTGAGGCCGGGACAGGGGGCTCCTATGGCTACACCTTC; V: TRBV2; size: once; D: TRBD1; J: TRBJ1-2
CDR3: CASSPLGGSGNTIYF; DNA: TGTGCCAGCAGCCCCCTCGGGGGGTCTGGAAACACCATATATTTT; V: TRBV5-6; size: .; D: .; J: TRBJ1-3
CDR3: CASSLRDTMSNQPQHF; DNA: TGTGCCAGCAGCTTAAGGGACACTATGAGCAATCAGCCCCAGCATTTT; V: TRBV7-8; size: .; D: .; J: TRBJ1-5
CDR3: CASTPLGLAYEQYF; DNA: TGTGCCAGCACTCCCCTTGGGCTAGCGTATGAGCAGTACTTC; V: TRBV28; size: .; D: .; J: TRBJ2-7
CDR3: CASSFLGQGLNTIYF; DNA: TGTGCCAGCAGCTTTCTCGGACAGGGTTTAAACACCATATATTTT; V: TRBV7-2; size: .; D: TRBD1; J: TRBJ1-3
CDR3: CASSEWAYQETQYF; DNA: TGTGCCAGCAGCGAGTGGGCGTATCAAGAGACCCAGTACTTC; V: TRBV3-1/TRBV3-2; size: .; D: .; J: TRBJ2-5
CDR3: CASSEAGLKLGNTIYF; DNA: TGTGCCAGCAGTGAGGCAGGTCTAAAACTTGGAAACACCATATATTTT; V: TRBV2; size: .; D: .; J: TRBJ1-3
CDR3: CASSLRGVDEQFF; DNA: TGTGCCAGCAGCCTCAGGGGAGTGGATGAGCAGTTCTTC; V: TRBV3-1/TRBV3-2; size: .; D: .; J: TRBJ2-1
CDR3: CASSQPGSQPYGYTF; DNA: TGTGCCAGCAGCCAACCGGGATCTCAACCCTATGGCTACACCTTC; V: TRBV14; size: few; D: .; J: TRBJ1-2
CDR3: CASSDRGFVRGNQPQHF; DNA: TGTGCCAGTAGCGACAGGGGATTCGTTCGTGGCAATCAGCCCCAGCATTTT; V: TRBV19; size: .; D: TRBD1; J: TRBJ1-5
CDR3: CASSLREGRGSAEQFF; DNA: TGTGCCAGCAGCCTTCGGGAGGGCAGGGGGTCCGCTGAGCAGTTCTTC; V: TRBV3-1/TRBV3-2; size: .; D: .; J: TRBJ2-1
CDR3: CATSDPGTGDQETQYF; DNA: TGTGCCACCAGTGACCCTGGGACAGGGGACCAAGAGACCCAGTACTTC; V: TRBV24-1; size: .; D: TRBD1; J: TRBJ2-5
CDR3: CATRSWDRGQETQYF; DNA: TGTGCCACTCGCAGCTGGGACAGGGGCCAAGAGACCCAGTACTTC; V: TRBV6-5; size: .; D: TRBD1; J: TRBJ2-5
CDR3: CATSRGQGFEETQYF; DNA: TGTGCCACCAGCAGAGGACAGGGGTTTGAAGAGACCCAGTACTTC; V: TRBV15; size: few; D: TRBD1; J: TRBJ2-5
CDR3: CASSIRGVAGGREYEQYF; DNA: TGTGCCAGTAGTATCCGTGGGGTAGCGGGAGGACGGGAGTACGAGCAGTACTTC; V: TRBV19; size: .; D: TRBD2; J: TRBJ2-7
CDR3: CASSSPNSSYEQYF; DNA: TGCGCCAGCAGCTCCCCGAACAGCTCCTACGAGCAGTACTTC; V: TRBV5-1; size: .; D: .; J: TRBJ2-7
CDR3: CASSFRGGQGTYNEQFF; DNA: TGTGCCAGCAGCTTTAGGGGCGGACAGGGCACCTACAATGAGCAGTTCTTC; V: TRBV7-2; size: .; D: TRBD1; J: TRBJ2-1
CDR3: CASTLGTSGSPPYEQYF; DNA: TGTGCCAGCACCCTAGGGACTAGCGGGAGCCCCCCCTACGAGCAGTACTTC; V: TRBV3-1/TRBV3-2; size: .; D: TRBD2; J: TRBJ2-7
CDR3: CSVETAAYEQYF; DNA: TGCAGCGTTGAGACAGCAGCCTACGAGCAGTACTTC; V: TRBV29-1; size: .; D: .; J: TRBJ2-7
CDR3: CASSPGLNSYNEQFF; DNA: TGTGCCAGTAGTCCCGGACTCAACTCCTACAATGAGCAGTTCTTC; V: TRBV19; size: few; D: .; J: TRBJ2-1
CDR3: CSVVWGSGNTIYF; DNA: TGCAGCGTTGTTTGGGGCTCCGGAAACACCATATATTTT; V: TRBV29-1; size: .; D: .; J: TRBJ1-3
CDR3: CASRAPGGGTNEKLFF; DNA: TGTGCCAGCAGGGCTCCAGGGGGAGGCACTAATGAAAAACTGTTTTTT; V: TRBV27; size: .; D: TRBD1; J: TRBJ1-4
CDR3: CASTLPPEKRKNTDTQYF; DNA: TGCGCCAGCACCCTTCCCCCCGAAAAGCGGAAAAACACAGATACGCAGTATTTT; V: TRBV4-1; size: .; D: .; J: TRBJ2-3
CDR3: CASSERGGMETQYF; DNA: TGTGCCAGCAGCGAGCGGGGGGGAATGGAGACCCAGTACTTC; V: TRBV3-1/TRBV3-2; size: .; D: TRBD2; J: TRBJ2-5
CDR3: CASSFLAGGSGANVLTF; DNA: TGTGCCAGCTCCTTTTTAGCGGGGGGATCTGGGGCCAACGTCCTGACTTTC; V: TRBV7-8; size: .; D: TRBD2; J: TRBJ2-6
CDR3: CATSGTGVTDTQYF; DNA: TGTGCCACCAGTGGGACAGGGGTAACAGATACGCAGTATTTT; V: TRBV24-1; size: few; D: TRBD1; J: TRBJ2-3
CDR3: CASSPRTIPYNEQFF; DNA: TGTGCCAGCAGCCCTAGGACTATCCCCTACAATGAGCAGTTCTTC; V: TRBV11-3; size: .; D: .; J: TRBJ2-1
CDR3: CASSLGLAGGSGQETQYF; DNA: TGTGCCAGCAGCCTTGGACTAGCGGGAGGTTCTGGACAAGAGACCCAGTACTTC; V: TRBV6-2/TRBV6-3; size: .; D: TRBD2; J: TRBJ2-5
CDR3: CASSLLAQTYEQYF; DNA: TGTGCCAGCAGCTTACTAGCGCAGACCTACGAGCAGTACTTC; V: TRBV11-2; size: .; D: .; J: TRBJ2-7
CDR3: CASSQLEGSTF; DNA: TGTGCCAGCAGTCAACTCGAGGGAAGCACCTTC; V: TRBV12-3/TRBV12-4; size: .; D: .; J: TRBJ1-2
CDR3: CASSGQGAGPLHF; DNA: TGTGCCAGCTCGGGACAGGGGGCGGGACCCCTCCACTTT; V: TRBV18; size: .; D: TRBD1; J: TRBJ1-6
CDR3: CASSVRGSGGTDTQYF; DNA: TGTGCCAGCAGCGTAAGGGGTTCGGGGGGGACAGATACGCAGTATTTT; V: TRBV9; size: .; D: TRBD2; J: TRBJ2-3
CDR3: CASSSASKLFF; DNA: TGTGCCAGCAGCTCTGCGTCAAAACTGTTTTTT; V: TRBV11-2; size: .; D: .; J: TRBJ1-4
CDR3: CASSLFRQAGREQFF; DNA: TGTGCCAGCAGTTTATTTCGGCAGGCGGGCCGTGAGCAGTTCTTC; V: TRBV28; size: .; D: .; J: TRBJ2-1
CDR3: CASSQKERGGFYNEQFF; DNA: TGTGCCAGCAGCCAGAAAGAGCGGGGAGGGTTTTACAATGAGCAGTTCTTC; V: TRBV7-6; size: .; D: TRBD2; J: TRBJ2-1
CDR3: CASRSGGADSPLHF; DNA: TGCGCCAGCAGATCAGGGGGCGCGGATTCACCCCTCCACTTT; V: TRBV5-1; size: .; D: TRBD1; J: TRBJ1-6
CDR3: CASSSGLAVYNEQFF; DNA: TGCGCCAGCAGCTCGGGACTAGCCGTATACAATGAGCAGTTCTTC; V: TRBV5-1; size: .; D: TRBD2; J: TRBJ2-1
CDR3: CASSPDRQGIGEAFF; DNA: TGTGCCAGCTCACCGGATAGACAGGGCATCGGAGAAGCTTTCTTT; V: TRBV18; size: .; D: TRBD1; J: TRBJ1-1
CDR3: CASSYSGQNYNEQFF; DNA: TGTGCCAGCAGTTACTCGGGGCAGAATTACAATGAGCAGTTCTTC; V: TRBV6-5; size: .; D: .; J: TRBJ2-1